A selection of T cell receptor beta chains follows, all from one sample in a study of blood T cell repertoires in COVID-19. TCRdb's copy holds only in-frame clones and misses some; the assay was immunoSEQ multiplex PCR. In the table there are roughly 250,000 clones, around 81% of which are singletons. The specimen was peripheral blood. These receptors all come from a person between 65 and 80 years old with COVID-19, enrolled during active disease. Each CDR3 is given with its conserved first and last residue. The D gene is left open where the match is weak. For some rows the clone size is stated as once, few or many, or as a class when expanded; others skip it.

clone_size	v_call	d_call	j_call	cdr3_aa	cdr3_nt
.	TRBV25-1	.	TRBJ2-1	CASSGRGTGYNEQFF	TGTGCCAGCAGTGGTCGAGGAACAGGCTACAATGAGCAGTTCTTC
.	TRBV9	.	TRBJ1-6	CASSEEATRINSPLHF	TGTGCCAGCAGCGAGGAAGCGACCCGGATAAATTCACCCCTCCACTTT
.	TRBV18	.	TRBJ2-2	CASSPLGTRNTGELFF	TGTGCCAGCTCACCACTGGGCACGAGGAACACCGGGGAGCTGTTTTTT
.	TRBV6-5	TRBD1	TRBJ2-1	CASSYPGQGYNEQFF	TGTGCCAGCAGTTACCCGGGACAGGGCTACAATGAGCAGTTCTTC
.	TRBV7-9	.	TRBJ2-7	CASGSGSYEQYF	TGTGCCAGTGGTTCGGGTTCCTACGAGCAGTACTTC
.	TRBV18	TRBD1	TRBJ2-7	CASSPMTGGDEQYF	TGTGCCAGCTCACCTATGACAGGGGGTGACGAGCAGTACTTC
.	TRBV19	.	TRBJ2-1	CASSKGTRYNEQFF	TGTGCCAGTAGTAAGGGGACAAGGTACAATGAGCAGTTCTTC
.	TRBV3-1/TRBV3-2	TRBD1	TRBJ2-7	CASSHSGGQGKRSSYEQYF	TGTGCCAGCAGCCACTCCGGAGGACAGGGAAAACGAAGCTCCTACGAGCAGTACTTC
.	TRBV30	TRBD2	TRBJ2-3	CAWSASLATDTQYF	TGTGCCTGGAGTGCTTCACTAGCGACAGATACGCAGTATTTT
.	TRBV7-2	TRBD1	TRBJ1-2	CASSRGQGVTYGYTF	TGTGCCAGCAGCAGGGGACAGGGAGTGACCTATGGCTACACCTTC
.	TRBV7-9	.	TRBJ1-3	CASSLPDRSGNTIYF	TGTGCCAGCAGCTTACCCGACAGGTCTGGAAACACCATATATTTT
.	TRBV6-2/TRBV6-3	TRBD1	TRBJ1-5	CASSYETGSPISNQPQHF	TGTGCCAGCAGTTACGAGACAGGGAGTCCTATAAGCAATCAGCCCCAGCATTTT
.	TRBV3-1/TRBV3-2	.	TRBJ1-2	CASSRADRNYGYTF	TGTGCCAGCAGCCGAGCCGACAGGAACTATGGCTACACCTTC
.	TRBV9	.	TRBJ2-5	CASSVEPGGGQETQYF	TGTGCCAGCAGCGTAGAGCCGGGGGGCGGCCAAGAGACCCAGTACTTC
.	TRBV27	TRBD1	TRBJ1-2	CASSSTGSYGYTF	TGTGCCAGCAGTTCGACAGGGAGCTATGGCTACACCTTC
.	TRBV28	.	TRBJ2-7	CASSLGARSYEQYF	TGTGCCAGCAGTTTGGGGGCCCGCTCCTACGAGCAGTACTTC
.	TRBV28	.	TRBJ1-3	CASSPPGRNTIYF	TGTGCCAGCAGTCCCCCAGGGAGGAACACCATATATTTT
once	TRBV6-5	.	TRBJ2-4	CASRTGLAKNIQYF	TGTGCCAGCAGGACGGGTTTGGCCAAAAACATTCAGTACTTC
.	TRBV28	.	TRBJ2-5	CASSPLRGKETQYF	TGTGCCAGCAGCCCATTGAGGGGGAAAGAGACCCAGTACTTC
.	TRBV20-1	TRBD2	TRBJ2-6	CSASAGAGANVLTF	TGCAGTGCTAGTGCGGGGGCTGGGGCCAACGTCCTGACTTTC
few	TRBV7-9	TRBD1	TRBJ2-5	CASSDRQGLEETQYF	TGTGCCAGCAGCGACCGACAGGGGCTGGAGGAGACCCAGTACTTC
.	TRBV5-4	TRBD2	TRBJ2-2	CASSGPGLAGSGELFF	TGTGCCAGCAGCGGTCCGGGGCTAGCGGGTTCGGGGGAGCTGTTTTTT
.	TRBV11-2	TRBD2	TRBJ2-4	CASSSSGLADNIQYF	TGTGCCAGCAGCTCCTCGGGACTAGCAGACAACATTCAGTACTTC
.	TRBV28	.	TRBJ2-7	CASRPRGTYEQYF	TGTGCCAGCAGACCGCGGGGTACCTACGAGCAGTACTTC
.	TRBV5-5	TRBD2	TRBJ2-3	CASSTSAGGGYTDTQYF	TGTGCCAGCAGCACAAGCGCGGGGGGCGGGTACACAGATACGCAGTATTTT
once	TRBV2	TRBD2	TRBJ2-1	CASSLSGTSANEQFF	TGTGCCAGCAGCCTATCCGGGACTAGCGCCAATGAGCAGTTCTTC
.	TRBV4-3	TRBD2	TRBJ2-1	CASSQDGAGRDEQFF	TGCGCCAGCAGCCAAGACGGGGCAGGGAGGGATGAGCAGTTCTTC
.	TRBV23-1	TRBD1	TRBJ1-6	CASSHGDRGLNLPTNINSPLHF	TGCGCCAGCAGTCATGGGGACAGGGGTTTAAATCTACCCACCAACATCAATTCACCCCTCCACTTT
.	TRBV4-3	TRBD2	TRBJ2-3	CASSQEQPGLAGGRTDTQYF	TGCGCCAGCAGCCAAGAGCAACCGGGACTAGCGGGAGGTAGGACAGATACGCAGTATTTT
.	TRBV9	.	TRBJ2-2	CASSARPYTGELFF	TGTGCCAGCAGCGCCCGTCCCTACACCGGGGAGCTGTTTTTT
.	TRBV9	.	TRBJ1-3	CASSVESSSGNTIYF	TGTGCCAGCAGCGTAGAGTCTAGCTCTGGAAACACCATATATTTT
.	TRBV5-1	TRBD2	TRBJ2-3	CASSFGGDRTDTQYF	TGCGCCAGCAGCTTTGGGGGGGACCGCACAGATACGCAGTATTTT
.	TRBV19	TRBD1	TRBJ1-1	CASRQGANTEAFF	TGTGCCAGCAGACAGGGGGCAAACACTGAAGCTTTCTTT
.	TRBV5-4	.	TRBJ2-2	CASSLRSGGTGELFF	TGTGCCAGCAGCTTGAGGTCAGGAGGGACCGGGGAGCTGTTTTTT
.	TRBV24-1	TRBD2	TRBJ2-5	CATSDLAGGRETQYF	TGTGCCACCAGTGACTTAGCGGGAGGTCGAGAGACCCAGTACTTC
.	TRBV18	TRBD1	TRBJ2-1	CASKLSGTDNEQFF	TGTGCCAGCAAACTTTCCGGGACAGACAATGAGCAGTTCTTC